Sequencing of this T cell receptor beta chain was carried out in a study of OX40 agonist ivuxolimab in advanced cancers. Study-wide context: Patients received ivuxolimab, an intravenous treatment, every 2 weeks at 0.01 to 10 mg/kg.

Study-wide results and caveats: CD4+ and CD8+ T cells in blood underwent clonal expansion by week 6 at 0.1 to 3.0 mg/kg.

V was clipped by 0 bases and J by 2 bases, with 11 bases between them. This CDR3 is built from 15 residues. Germline CDR1 and CDR2: SGHRS and YFSETQ. Only in-frame clones appear in the TCRdb table, and some are missing; sequencing was by immunoSEQ multiplex PCR. Of tens of thousands of clones listed, 80% to 90% were seen once; the top ten hold approximately 0.94%. Notes on this clone: Its specificity is unknown.

The specimen was CD4+ or CD8+ T cells sorted from blood, collected in a trial of the OX40 agonist ivuxolimab. The chain combines TRBV5-1 with TRBJ1-2; D unclear. This TCR was recovered from an adult with an advanced solid tumor such as melanoma, head and neck, liver or kidney cancer. The CDR3 loop reads CASSLAAEVNYGYTF. In DNA, the CDR3 is TGCGCCAGCAGCTTGGCCGCGGAGGTGAACTATGGCTACACCTTC.